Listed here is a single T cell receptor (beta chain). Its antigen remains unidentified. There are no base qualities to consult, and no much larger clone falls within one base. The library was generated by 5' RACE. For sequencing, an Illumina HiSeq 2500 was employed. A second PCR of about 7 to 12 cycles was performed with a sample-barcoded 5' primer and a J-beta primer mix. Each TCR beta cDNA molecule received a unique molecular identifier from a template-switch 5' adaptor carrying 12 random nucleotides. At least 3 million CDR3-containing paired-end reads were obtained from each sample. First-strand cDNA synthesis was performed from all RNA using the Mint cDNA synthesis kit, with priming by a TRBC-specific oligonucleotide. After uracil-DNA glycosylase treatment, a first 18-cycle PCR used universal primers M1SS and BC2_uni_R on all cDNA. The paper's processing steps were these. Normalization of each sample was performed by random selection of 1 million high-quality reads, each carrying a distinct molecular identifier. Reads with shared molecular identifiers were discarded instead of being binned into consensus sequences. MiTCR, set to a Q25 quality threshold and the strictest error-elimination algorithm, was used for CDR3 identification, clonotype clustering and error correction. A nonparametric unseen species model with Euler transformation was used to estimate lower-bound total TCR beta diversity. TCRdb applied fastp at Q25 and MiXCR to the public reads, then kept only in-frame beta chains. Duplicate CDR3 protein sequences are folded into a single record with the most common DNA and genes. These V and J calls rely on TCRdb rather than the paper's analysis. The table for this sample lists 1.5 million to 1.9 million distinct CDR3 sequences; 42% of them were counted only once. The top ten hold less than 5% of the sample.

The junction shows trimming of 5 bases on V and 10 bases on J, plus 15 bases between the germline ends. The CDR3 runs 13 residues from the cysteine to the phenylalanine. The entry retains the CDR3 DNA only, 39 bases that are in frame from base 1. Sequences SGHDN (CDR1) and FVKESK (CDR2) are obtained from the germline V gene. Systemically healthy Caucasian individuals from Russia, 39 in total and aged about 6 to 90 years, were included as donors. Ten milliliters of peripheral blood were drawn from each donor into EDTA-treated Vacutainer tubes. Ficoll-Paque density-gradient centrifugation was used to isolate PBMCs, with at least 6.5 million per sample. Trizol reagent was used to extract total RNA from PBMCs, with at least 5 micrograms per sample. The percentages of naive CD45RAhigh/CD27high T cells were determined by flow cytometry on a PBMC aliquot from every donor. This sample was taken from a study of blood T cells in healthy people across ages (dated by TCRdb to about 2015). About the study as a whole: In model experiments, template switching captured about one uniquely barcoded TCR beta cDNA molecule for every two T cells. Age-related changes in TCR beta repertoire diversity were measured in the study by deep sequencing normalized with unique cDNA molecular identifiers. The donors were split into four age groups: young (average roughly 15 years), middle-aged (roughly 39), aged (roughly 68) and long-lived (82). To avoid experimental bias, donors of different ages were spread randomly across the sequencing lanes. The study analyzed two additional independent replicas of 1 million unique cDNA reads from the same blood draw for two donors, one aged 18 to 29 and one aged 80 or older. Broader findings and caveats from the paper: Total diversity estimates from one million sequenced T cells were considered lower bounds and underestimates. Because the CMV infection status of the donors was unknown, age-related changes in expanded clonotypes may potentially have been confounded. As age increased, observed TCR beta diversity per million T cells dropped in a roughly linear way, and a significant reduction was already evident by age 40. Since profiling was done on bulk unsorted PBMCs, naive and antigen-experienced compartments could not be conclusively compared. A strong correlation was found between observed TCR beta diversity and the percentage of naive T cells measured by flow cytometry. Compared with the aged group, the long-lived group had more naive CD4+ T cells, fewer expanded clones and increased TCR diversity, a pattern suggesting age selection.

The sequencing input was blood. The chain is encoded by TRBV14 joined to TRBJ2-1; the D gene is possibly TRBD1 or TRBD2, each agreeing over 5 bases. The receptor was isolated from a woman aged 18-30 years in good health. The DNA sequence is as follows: TGTGCCAGCAGCGGGGGACGGGCAGGGGAGCAGTTCTTC. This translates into CASSGGRAGEQFF. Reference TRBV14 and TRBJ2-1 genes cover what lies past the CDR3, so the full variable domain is EAGVTQFPSHSVIEKGQTVTLRCDPISGHDNLYWYRRVMGKEIKFLLHFVKESKQDESGMPNNRFLAERTGGTYSTLKVQPAELEDSGVYFCASSGGRAGEQFFGPGTRLTVL.